The sequence of this T cell receptor beta chain was determined in a study of shared clonotypes between healthy human individuals. Study conclusions and caveats: Sharing across four donors was highest in naive CD4 (roughly 5%) and lowest in memory CD8 (0.4%). Sorted-subset sequencing was shown by rarefaction to be incomplete despite large depth. The study sampled only blood, and tissue repertoires likely differ.

V lost 5 bases, J lost 7 bases, and 9 bases lay in between. Per germline, CDR1 MDHEN and CDR2 SYDVKM. This CDR3 is 11 amino acids long. Of note for this clone: Its antigen is unidentified.

Each cell subset's genomic DNA was divided evenly among several immunoSEQ plates. The data were produced by immunoSEQ multiplex PCR, yet TCRdb's version contains in-frame clones alone and is incomplete. The table has about 2.3 million clones, 80% to 95% seen once. The chain has TRBV28 and TRBJ2-7; D ambiguous. The sequenced sample consisted of naive CD4+ T cells from PBMCs. Subset specified: CD45RA+ positively selected. This sequence originates from a man younger than 35 in good health. Some clones in this sample may be carry-over from other donors' samples. In DNA form, the CDR3 reads TGTGCCAGCAGTGTCCGTGGGGAGCAGTACTTC. This encodes CASSVRGEQYF.